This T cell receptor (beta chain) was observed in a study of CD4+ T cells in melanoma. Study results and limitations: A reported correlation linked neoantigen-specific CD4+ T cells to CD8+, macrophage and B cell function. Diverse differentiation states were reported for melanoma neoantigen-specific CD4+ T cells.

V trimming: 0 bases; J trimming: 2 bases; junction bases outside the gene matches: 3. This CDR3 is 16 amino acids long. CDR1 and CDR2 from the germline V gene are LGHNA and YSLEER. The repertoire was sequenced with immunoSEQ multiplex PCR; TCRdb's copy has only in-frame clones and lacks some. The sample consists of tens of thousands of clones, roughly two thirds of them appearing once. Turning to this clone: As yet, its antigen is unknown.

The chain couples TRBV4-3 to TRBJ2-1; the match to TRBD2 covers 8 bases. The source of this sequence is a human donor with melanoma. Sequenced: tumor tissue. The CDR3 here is CASSQDGAGAYNEQFF. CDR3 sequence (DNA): TGCGCCAGCAGCCAAGATGGAGCGGGGGCCTACAATGAGCAGTTCTTC.